A selection of T cell receptor beta chains follows, all from one sample in a study of CXCR3-negative and CXCR3-positive naive CD8 T cells. After re-calling the 5' RACE reads, TCRdb lists one entry per CDR3 protein, DNA absent. The sample table sets out some 130,000 distinct CDR3 sequences. What was sequenced was naive CXCR3- CD8+ T cells from blood. The receptors derive from a human donor in good health. Some clones in this sample may be carry-over from other donors' samples. The CDR3 runs from the conserved cysteine through the conserved F or W. The order of the fields is V gene, J gene, CDR3 length, CDR3 protein.

TRBV13	TRBJ2-5	15	CASSRDPPLQETQYF
TRBV4-1	TRBJ2-7	14	CASSQDRGPYEQYF
TRBV7-9	TRBJ2-1	17	CASSGWQGGQNYNEQFF
TRBV7-9	TRBJ2-2	14	CASSLASPSGELFF
TRBV7-9	TRBJ2-1	17	CASSSTGGGAHVNEQFF
TRBV28	TRBJ2-7	14	CASSLWSMSYEQYF
TRBV6-5	TRBJ2-7	15	CASSYSIGQGVEQYF
TRBV4-2	TRBJ2-7	15	CASSQADRGSYEQYF
TRBV6-5	TRBJ1-2	13	CASSIDSEYGYTF
TRBV28	TRBJ2-1	17	CASSSSFQQGGDNEQFF
TRBV6-5	TRBJ1-1	14	CASSQRGVNTEAFF
TRBV23-1	TRBJ1-6	17	CASSQPIRTPDNSPLHF
TRBV12-3/TRBV12-4	TRBJ2-7	14	CASSLGTSGVEQYF
TRBV20-1	TRBJ2-1	15	CSARVMAGWGSEQFF
TRBV27	TRBJ2-7	12	CASRGLSYEQYF
TRBV27	TRBJ2-1	13	CASWVDPYNEQFF
TRBV4-1	TRBJ2-1	16	CASSQEYFSGSGEQFF
TRBV28	TRBJ2-7	15	CASSLRGPLAYEQYF
TRBV5-1	TRBJ1-5	14	CASAGGYGNQPQHF
TRBV15	TRBJ2-7	18	CATSRAAVRGLGSYEQYF
TRBV29-1	TRBJ2-1	14	CSVGAGPSYNEQFF
TRBV29-1	TRBJ2-7	13	CSVETGAPYEQYF
TRBV2	TRBJ2-7	13	CASSDGRVGEQYF
TRBV5-1	TRBJ2-1	16	CASSLGDRVAYNEQFF
TRBV2	TRBJ1-1	11	CASRRGTEAFF
TRBV10-3	TRBJ2-6	16	CAISPADNSGANVLTF
TRBV29-1	TRBJ2-1	13	CSQLTASYNEQFF
TRBV28	TRBJ1-2	14	CASRPGQWNYGYTF
TRBV5-1	TRBJ2-7	15	CASSPWSEAGGEQYF
TRBV15	TRBJ2-7	15	CATSREGGPFSEQYF
TRBV19	TRBJ1-1	15	CASSTLRRLDTEAFF
TRBV6-1	TRBJ2-1	13	CASSEKAHGLQFF
TRBV10-3	TRBJ1-1	16	CAISELGHYLNTEAFF
TRBV25-1	TRBJ1-1	12	CASSGGAAEAFF
TRBV29-1	TRBJ2-2	15	CSVLSGGTNTGELFF
TRBV20-1	TRBJ1-1	12	CSATRRDTEAFF
TRBV7-2	TRBJ2-3	13	CASSLEWREAQYF
TRBV3-1	TRBJ2-1	18	CASSQDGTSGSSYNEQFF
TRBV11-2	TRBJ1-1	13	CASSLGSGTEAFF
TRBV29-1	TRBJ2-7	13	CSVEVPSLYEQYF
TRBV9	TRBJ2-1	16	CASSSSGRHNNNEQFF